One and the same sample provided the 2 T cell receptor beta chains below, sequenced in a study of T cell responses to AZD1222 COVID-19 vaccine (dated by TCRdb to about 2021). Per the publication, the time point label means: baseline before first vaccination. The intended sense of this specimen's treatment or condition label: meningococcal conjugate vaccine given as trial control. Library construction relied on the immunoSEQ multiplex PCR assay. Not all clones reach the TCRdb copy of this immuneACCESS table, which keeps in-frame sequences only. Checked studies attribute under half of the gap to unresolved V genes and leave the rest unexplained. The sample table shows approximately 140,000 clones, and approximately 90% are seen once. 2.5% to 3% of the sample is taken by the ten largest. This specimen was peripheral blood, taken on day 0 of MenACWY control vaccination. These receptors were collected from an adult in good health.

The V call is TRBV2, the J call TRBJ2-7; D possibly corresponds to TRBD1 (5 bases). Germline loops: CDR1 SNHLY, CDR2 FYNNEI. The CDR3 runs 12 residues. V lost 7 bases and J lost 3, with 10 bases in between. The CDR3 is CASNNQGYEQYF. DNA for the CDR3: TGTGCCAGCAATAATCAGGGCTACGAGCAGTACTTC.

V gene TRBV7-2 combines with J gene TRBJ2-7; D possibly corresponds to TRBD2 (5 bases). The CDR3 runs 13 residues. Germline CDR1 SGHTA, CDR2 FQGNSA. Trimming shortened V by 3 bases and J by 5 bases, and 11 bases separated the two germline ends. For the CDR3, the DNA is TGTGCCAGCAGCTTGGACTCCCAGAACGAGCAGTACTTC. This gives the protein CASSLDSQNEQYF.